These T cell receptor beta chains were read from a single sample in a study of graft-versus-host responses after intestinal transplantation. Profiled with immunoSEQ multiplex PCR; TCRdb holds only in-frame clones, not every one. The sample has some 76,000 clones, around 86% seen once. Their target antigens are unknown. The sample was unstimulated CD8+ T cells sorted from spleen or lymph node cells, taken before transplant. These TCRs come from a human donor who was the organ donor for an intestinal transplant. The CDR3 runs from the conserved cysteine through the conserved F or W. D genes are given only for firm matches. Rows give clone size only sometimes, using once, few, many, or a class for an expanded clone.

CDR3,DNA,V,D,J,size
CASSQDGFMSNYGYTF,TGCGCCAGCAGCCAAGACGGTTTTATGAGTAACTATGGCTACACCTTC,TRBV4-1,-,TRBJ1-2,few
CAWSHVTGTGSYEQYF,TGTGCCTGGAGTCACGTTACCGGGACAGGGAGCTACGAGCAGTACTTC,TRBV30,TRBD1,TRBJ2-7,once
CASSSWGASFGQETQYF,TGCGCCAGCAGCTCATGGGGCGCAAGCTTTGGCCAAGAGACCCAGTACTTC,TRBV5-1,-,TRBJ2-5,-
CASIDSGTGYDEQYF,TGTGCCAGCATCGACAGCGGGACAGGGTACGACGAGCAGTACTTC,TRBV6-5,TRBD1,TRBJ2-7,once
CASSDGTGSNEKLFF,TGTGCCAGCAGTGATGGGACAGGATCTAATGAAAAACTGTTTTTT,TRBV6-1,TRBD1,TRBJ1-4,-
CSVATGTVYEQYF,TGCAGCGTAGCGACAGGAACCGTCTACGAGCAGTACTTC,TRBV29-1,-,TRBJ2-7,-
CASSLVGAGTEAFF,TGTGCCAGCAGCTTGGTAGGGGCAGGCACTGAAGCTTTCTTT,TRBV5-4,-,TRBJ1-1,-
CASSALPQAGDTQYF,TGCGCCAGCAGTGCCTTACCACAGGCCGGGGATACGCAGTATTTT,TRBV10-1,-,TRBJ2-3,-
CASGGQGLTGELFF,TGCGCCAGCGGGGGACAGGGGTTGACCGGGGAGCTGTTTTTT,TRBV10-1,TRBD1,TRBJ2-2,-
CASSVGTGPGETQYF,TGTGCCAGCAGCGTAGGGACAGGGCCAGGGGAGACCCAGTACTTC,TRBV9,TRBD1,TRBJ2-5,-
CASSEGRYPRNSPLHF,TGCGCCAGCAGTGAGGGCAGATACCCAAGAAATTCACCCCTCCACTTT,TRBV10-1,-,TRBJ1-6,-
CASSLTGPLPPYEQYF,TGTGCCAGCAGCTTGACAGGGCCCCTTCCCCCCTACGAGCAGTACTTC,TRBV7-9,TRBD1,TRBJ2-7,-
CASSEPPVGDGTYEQYF,TGCGCCAGCAGTGAGCCCCCGGTTGGGGACGGTACCTACGAGCAGTACTTC,TRBV10-1,-,TRBJ2-7,-
CASSGTGGTGELFF,TGTGCCAGCAGTGGGACAGGGGGAACCGGGGAGCTGTTTTTT,TRBV27,TRBD1,TRBJ2-2,-
CASSQVGLTQPQHF,TGCGCCAGCAGCCAAGTGGGGTTAACCCAGCCCCAGCATTTT,TRBV4-1,-,TRBJ1-5,-
CASSGRGGTDTQYF,TGCGCCAGCAGTGGTAGGGGGGGCACAGATACGCAGTATTTT,TRBV10-2,-,TRBJ2-3,-
CASSFDRGTNEKLFF,TGTGCCAGCAGTTTCGACAGGGGAACTAATGAAAAACTGTTTTTT,TRBV28,TRBD1,TRBJ1-4,-
CASNEFPNYGYTF,TGTGCCAGCAACGAGTTCCCCAACTATGGCTACACCTTC,TRBV28,-,TRBJ1-2,-
CAISEFPGRVKINSPLHF,TGTGCCATCAGTGAGTTCCCGGGCAGGGTTAAAATTAATTCACCCCTCCACTTT,TRBV10-3,-,TRBJ1-6,-
CASSCPWEATNEKLFF,TGTGCCAGCAGTTGCCCTTGGGAAGCAACTAATGAAAAACTGTTTTTT,TRBV28,-,TRBJ1-4,-
CASSSHDRNQPQHF,TGTGCCAGCAGCTCACATGACAGAAATCAGCCCCAGCATTTT,TRBV7-2,-,TRBJ1-5,-
CASSLSPHRVNTEAFF,TGTGCCAGCAGTTTATCCCCTCACAGGGTGAACACTGAAGCTTTCTTT,TRBV27,-,TRBJ1-1,-
CASSLWGGFSYEQYF,TGTGCCAGCAGCTTATGGGGGGGGTTTTCCTACGAGCAGTACTTC,TRBV7-2,TRBD2,TRBJ2-7,-
CASSLGQGADEQYF,TGCGCCAGCAGCTTGGGACAGGGGGCTGACGAGCAGTACTTC,TRBV5-1,TRBD1,TRBJ2-7,-
CASSLESNQPQHF,TGCGCCAGCAGCTTGGAGAGCAATCAGCCCCAGCATTTT,TRBV5-1,-,TRBJ1-5,-
CASSRTEQYF,TGTGCCAGCAGTAGGACTGAGCAGTACTTC,TRBV6-1,-,TRBJ2-7,-
CASSPAGGPRETQYF,TGTGCCAGCAGCCCTGCAGGGGGCCCGAGGGAGACCCAGTACTTC,TRBV6-5,TRBD1,TRBJ2-5,-
CASGYRAPYEQYF,TGTGCCAGCGGATACAGGGCCCCCTACGAGCAGTACTTC,TRBV6-5,-,TRBJ2-7,-
CASSPGQGASFVDF,TGTGCCAGCAGTCCCGGACAGGGGGCTTCCTTCGTGGACTTT,TRBV27,TRBD1,TRBJ1-6,-
CASRVGTGLHETQYF,TGTGCCAGCAGAGTGGGGACAGGGTTGCACGAGACCCAGTACTTC,TRBV25-1,TRBD1,TRBJ2-5,-
CASNITSGGPSRTYNEQFF,TGTGCCAGCAACATAACTAGCGGGGGGCCGTCGAGGACCTACAATGAGCAGTTCTTC,TRBV9,TRBD2,TRBJ2-1,-
CASSLATGLLYGYTF,TGCGCCAGCAGCTTGGCCACAGGGCTTTTGTATGGCTACACCTTC,TRBV5-1,-,TRBJ1-2,-
CASLQSGSHEQYF,TGTGCCAGCCTCCAATCCGGGTCCCACGAGCAGTACTTC,TRBV5-6,-,TRBJ2-7,-
CASSVGAARGYPNNYGYTF,TGTGCCAGCAGCGTAGGGGCGGCCAGGGGTTATCCAAATAACTATGGCTACACCTTC,TRBV9,-,TRBJ1-2,-
CAWSVAKRTEAFF,TGTGCCTGGAGTGTAGCAAAAAGGACTGAAGCTTTCTTT,TRBV30,-,TRBJ1-1,-
CSVGTGERYGYTF,TGCAGCGTCGGGACAGGAGAGCGCTATGGCTACACCTTC,TRBV29-1,TRBD1,TRBJ1-2,-
CASSLGTVYEQYF,TGTGCCAGCAGTTTGGGGACAGTCTACGAGCAGTACTTC,TRBV28,TRBD1,TRBJ2-7,-
CASSEAAGTYYGYTF,TGCGCCAGCAGTGAGGCGGCAGGGACGTACTATGGCTACACCTTC,TRBV10-2,-,TRBJ1-2,once
CASAFQETQYF,TGCGCCAGCGCTTTCCAAGAGACCCAGTACTTC,TRBV5-1,-,TRBJ2-5,few
CAWSVQGAKGYTF,TGTGCCTGGAGTGTACAGGGGGCGAAAGGCTACACCTTC,TRBV30,TRBD1,TRBJ1-2,-
CASSPDRMNTEAFF,TGTGCCAGCAGCCCTGACAGGATGAACACTGAAGCTTTCTTT,TRBV5-4,-,TRBJ1-1,-
CASVLGLNTEAFF,TGTGCCAGCGTCTTGGGACTGAACACTGAAGCTTTCTTT,TRBV13,-,TRBJ1-1,once
CASSERLSGSSYNSPLHF,TGTGCCAGCAGTGAAAGATTGTCAGGGAGCTCCTATAATTCACCCCTCCACTTT,TRBV6-1,-,TRBJ1-6,-
CASSLGDIYDYGYTF,TGTGCCAGCAGCTTAGGGGACATCTATGACTATGGCTACACCTTC,TRBV13,-,TRBJ1-2,-
CASSPGQGAFEAFF,TGTGCCAGCAGCCCGGGACAGGGGGCTTTTGAAGCTTTCTTT,TRBV5-4,TRBD1,TRBJ1-1,-
CASSSRPGTGAAGANVLTF,TGTGCCAGCAGCTCTCGACCAGGGACAGGGGCAGCTGGGGCCAACGTCCTGACTTTC,TRBV7-6,TRBD1,TRBJ2-6,-
CASSPGRAYEQYF,TGTGCCAGCAGTCCCGGTAGGGCCTACGAGCAGTACTTC,TRBV27,-,TRBJ2-7,-
CASSYSLDTQYF,TGTGCCAGCAGTTACTCCCTAGATACGCAGTATTTT,TRBV6-6,-,TRBJ2-3,-
CPIRVHEQYF,TGTCCCATAAGGGTCCACGAGCAGTACTTC,TRBV2,-,TRBJ2-7,-
CSARQAYEQYF,TGCAGTGCTAGACAGGCCTACGAGCAGTACTTC,TRBV20-1,-,TRBJ2-7,-
CASSYTTTLSGNTIYF,TGTGCCAGCAGTTATACGACAACTCTCTCTGGAAACACCATATATTTT,TRBV6-6,-,TRBJ1-3,-
CASSRSESYEQYF,TGTGCCAGCAGCCGTTCGGAGTCCTACGAGCAGTACTTC,TRBV7-9,-,TRBJ2-7,-
CASSQEEDNPYEQYF,TGTGCCAGCAGCCAAGAAGAGGACAATCCCTACGAGCAGTACTTC,TRBV4-2,-,TRBJ2-7,once
CASSLPFSNYGYTF,TGTGCCAGCAGTTTACCCTTTTCTAACTATGGCTACACCTTC,TRBV28,-,TRBJ1-2,-
CASSLGQNEAFF,TGTGCCAGCAGCCTGGGACAGAATGAAGCTTTCTTT,TRBV7-9,TRBD1,TRBJ1-1,-
CASSFIGSGVFNEQFF,TGTGCCAGCAGTTTTATAGGTAGCGGGGTTTTCAATGAGCAGTTCTTC,TRBV28,TRBD2,TRBJ2-1,-
CASSVAHRNTGELFF,TGTGCCAGCAGCGTAGCTCACAGGAACACCGGGGAGCTGTTTTTT,TRBV9,-,TRBJ2-2,-
CASRRDSNQPQHF,TGTGCCAGCAGGAGGGATAGCAATCAGCCCCAGCATTTT,TRBV6-1,-,TRBJ1-5,-
CASSGERVGTYTGELFF,TGTGCCAGCAGCGGGGAGCGGGTAGGGACTTACACCGGGGAGCTGTTTTTT,TRBV7-9,-,TRBJ2-2,-